The TCR beta chain described here comes from a study of tumor-infiltrating lymphocytes in localized non-small cell lung cancer. Looking at the study overall: Patients included smokers and never-smokers with various histologies, some sampled after neoadjuvant chemotherapy. Study-level results: Different pieces of the same tissue went to different assays, confounding technical variation with intratumor heterogeneity. T-cell fraction did not differ between immunotypes IM1 and IM2.

Germline V gene data show CDR1 as SEHNR and CDR2 as FQNEAQ (reference sequence). Trimming stripped 4 bases from V and 9 bases from J, with 19 bases between. This CDR3 is built from 16 residues. This clone occurred a few times. Its antigen remains unidentified. The repertoire was sequenced with immunoSEQ multiplex PCR; TCRdb's copy has only in-frame clones and lacks some. The sample carries 5,500 to 8,000 clones, roughly 70% recorded once. The sequencing sample was made of lung tumor tissue. V gene TRBV7-9 combines with J gene TRBJ1-6; D perhaps matches TRBD1 (5 bases). This sequence was found in a human donor with non-small cell lung cancer. The CDR3 loop is CASSSEGQGIGSPLHF. The DNA for the CDR3 is TGTGCCAGCAGCTCCGAGGGGCAGGGTATCGGTTCACCCCTCCACTTT.